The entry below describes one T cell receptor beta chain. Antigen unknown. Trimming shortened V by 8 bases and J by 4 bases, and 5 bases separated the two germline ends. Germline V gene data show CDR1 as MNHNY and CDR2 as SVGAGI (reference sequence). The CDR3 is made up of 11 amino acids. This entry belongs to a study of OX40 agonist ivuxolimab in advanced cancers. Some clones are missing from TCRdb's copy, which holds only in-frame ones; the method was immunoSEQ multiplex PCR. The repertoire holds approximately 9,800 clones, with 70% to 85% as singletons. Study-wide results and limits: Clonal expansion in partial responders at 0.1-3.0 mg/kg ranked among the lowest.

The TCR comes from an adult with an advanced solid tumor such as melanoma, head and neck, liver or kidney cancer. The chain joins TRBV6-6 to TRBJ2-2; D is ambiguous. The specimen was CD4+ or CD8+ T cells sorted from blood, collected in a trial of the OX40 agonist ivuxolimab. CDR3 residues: CASLGTGELFF. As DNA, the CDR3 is TGTGCCAGCTTAGGCACCGGGGAGCTGTTTTTT.